This T cell receptor beta chain is drawn from a study of T cell clones after liver transplantation. As for the study in general: Tolerance: complete withdrawal held at least one year, liver enzymes staying within twice normal. Draws occurred before transplant, before withdrawal, and after complete or failed withdrawal.

Regarding the study as a whole: Small, mixed patient groups and varying post-transplant times limit these conclusions.

Profiling relied on immunoSEQ multiplex PCR, and the TCRdb table lists in-frame clones only, not all of them. In the table there are more than 100,000 clones, under 90% of which are singletons. Trimming took 5 bases from V and 1 from J; bases not matched to a gene: 9. The CDR3 runs 16 residues. Germline CDR1 is LNHDA and CDR2 is SQIVND (reference sequence). This clone was seen a handful of times. What it binds is not known. This sequence joins TRBV19 and TRBJ2-7; 9 bases align to TRBD1. This sequence originates from a human patient who received a liver transplant. These T cells may partly come from the graft donor. Source: CD4+ T cells from blood, taken around 49 months after liver transplant. CDR3 nucleotide sequence: TGTGCCAGTAGTTACTCCGGGACAGGGATTTCCTACGAGCAGTACTTC. Amino acids: CASSYSGTGISYEQYF.